These 3 T cell receptor beta chains were sequenced from one sample in a study of blood T cell repertoires in COVID-19. The table came from immunoSEQ multiplex PCR; TCRdb's copy has only in-frame clones and leaves some out. The sample yields around 400,000 clones, around 87% seen once. Sequenced: peripheral blood. The origin of the receptors is a woman in her twenties or thirties with COVID-19, enrolled during active disease.

This clone was counted once. The rearrangement joins TRBV27 to TRBJ2-1; D is possibly TRBD1 (5 bases). V gave up 2 bases and J gave up 0 bases, with 8 bases separating them. In germline, CDR1 is MNHEY, CDR2 SMNVEV (reference sequence). CDR3 size: 15 residues. The CDR3 coding sequence is TGTGCCAGCAGTTTAAAGGGGCTCTCCTACAATGAGCAGTTCTTC. Protein sequence: CASSLKGLSYNEQFF.

This clone was observed once. The chain recombines TRBV10-1 with TRBJ2-7, with 7 positions matching TRBD2. V was pared by 0 bases and J by 0 bases, with 2 bases of the junction left unmatched. This CDR3 is built from 15 residues. Germline V CDR1 and CDR2: WNHNN, SYGVQD (reference sequence). The CDR3 protein is CASSESERDSYEQYF. DNA for the CDR3: TGCGCCAGCAGTGAGTCAGAGCGGGACTCCTACGAGCAGTACTTC.

The chain is built from TRBV6-5 and TRBJ2-1; TRBD2 matches 11 bases. This CDR3 contains 16 residues. V shed 4 bases and J 5 bases; nucleotides not matched to a gene: 7. Germline CDR1 and CDR2: MNHEY and SVGAGI. The CDR3 reads CASSFLSGRDNNEQFF. In nucleotides, the CDR3 is TGTGCCAGCAGTTTCCTTAGCGGGAGGGATAACAATGAGCAGTTCTTC.